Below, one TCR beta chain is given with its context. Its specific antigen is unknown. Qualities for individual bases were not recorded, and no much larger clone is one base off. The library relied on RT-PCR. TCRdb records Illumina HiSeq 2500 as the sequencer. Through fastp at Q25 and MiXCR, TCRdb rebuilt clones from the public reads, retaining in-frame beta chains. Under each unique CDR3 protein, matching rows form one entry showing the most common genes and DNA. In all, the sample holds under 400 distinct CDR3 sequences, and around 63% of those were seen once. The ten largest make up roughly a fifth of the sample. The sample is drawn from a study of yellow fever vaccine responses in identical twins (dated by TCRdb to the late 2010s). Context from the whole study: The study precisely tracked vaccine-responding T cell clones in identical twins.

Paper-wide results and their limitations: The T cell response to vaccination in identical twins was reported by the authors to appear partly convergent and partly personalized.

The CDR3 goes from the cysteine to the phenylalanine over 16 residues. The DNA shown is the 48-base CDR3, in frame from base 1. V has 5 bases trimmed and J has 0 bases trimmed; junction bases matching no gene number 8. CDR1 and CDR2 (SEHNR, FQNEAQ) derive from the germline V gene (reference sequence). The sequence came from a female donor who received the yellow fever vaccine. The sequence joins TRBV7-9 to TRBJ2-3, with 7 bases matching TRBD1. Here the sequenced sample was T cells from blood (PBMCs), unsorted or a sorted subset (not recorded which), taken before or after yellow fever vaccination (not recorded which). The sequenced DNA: TGTGCCAGCAGCCCGACTGGACAGGCAAGCACAGATACGCAGTATTTT. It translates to CASSPTGQASTDTQYF.